This T cell receptor (beta chain) emerged from a study of blood T cell repertoires in COVID-19. Study background: PBMCs, B-cell-depleted T cells, or T cells were the source of the cDNA or gDNA that made up the material.

The protocol was immunoSEQ multiplex PCR, while the TCRdb copy is restricted to in-frame clones and leaves out a portion. The sample includes roughly 280,000 clones, approximately 87% seen only once; the top ten take about 4.3%. Of note for this clone: The sample holds other DNA sequences that translate to the same CDR3.

V gave up 2 bases and J gave up 0 bases, with 9 bases separating them. The CDR3 is 15 residues long. CDR1 is SGHRS and CDR2 is YFSETQ in the germline V gene. The sample taken for sequencing was peripheral blood. This receptor was taken from a man in his fifties or sixties who had recovered from COVID-19. The V gene is TRBV5-1, the J gene TRBJ2-1, with D tentatively TRBD1 (6 bases). The CDR3 sequence is CASSFQGSSYNEQFF. The DNA for the CDR3 is TGCGCCAGCAGCTTTCAGGGGAGCTCCTACAATGAGCAGTTCTTC.